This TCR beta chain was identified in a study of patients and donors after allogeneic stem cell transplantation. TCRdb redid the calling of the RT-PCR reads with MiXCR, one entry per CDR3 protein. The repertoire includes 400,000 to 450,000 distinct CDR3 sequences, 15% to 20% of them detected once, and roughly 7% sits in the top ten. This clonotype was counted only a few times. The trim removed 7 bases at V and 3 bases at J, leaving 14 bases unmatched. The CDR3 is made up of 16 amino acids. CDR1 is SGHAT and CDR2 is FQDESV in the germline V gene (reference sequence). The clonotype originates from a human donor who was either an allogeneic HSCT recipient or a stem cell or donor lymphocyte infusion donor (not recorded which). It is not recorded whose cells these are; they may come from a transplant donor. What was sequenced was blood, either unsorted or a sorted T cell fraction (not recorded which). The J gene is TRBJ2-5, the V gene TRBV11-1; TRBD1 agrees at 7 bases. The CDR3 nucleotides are TGTGCCAGCAATCAAAGGGACAGAAAAAAGGAAGAGACCCAGTACTTC. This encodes CASNQRDRKKEETQYF.